This TCR beta chain comes out of a study of T cells after posttransplantation cyclophosphamide. Data came from immunoSEQ multiplex PCR; TCRdb stores just in-frame clones and leaves some out. The record shows tens of thousands of clones for this sample, with no singletons present. The germline CDR1 and CDR2 sequences are MNHEY and SMNVEV (reference sequence). CDR3 length: 15 residues. After removal of 5 bases from V and 6 bases from J, the junction contained 7 bases not matched to a gene. The chain couples TRBV27 to TRBJ1-1; TRBD1 aligns across 12 bases. Material: PBMCs. The clonotype originates from a woman aged 60-75 years in good health, CMV-negative, and a related stem cell transplant donor. The CDR3 loop reads CASSRGGQGAAEAFF. Here the CDR3 DNA reads TGTGCCAGCAGTCGGGGGGGACAGGGGGCAGCTGAAGCTTTCTTT.